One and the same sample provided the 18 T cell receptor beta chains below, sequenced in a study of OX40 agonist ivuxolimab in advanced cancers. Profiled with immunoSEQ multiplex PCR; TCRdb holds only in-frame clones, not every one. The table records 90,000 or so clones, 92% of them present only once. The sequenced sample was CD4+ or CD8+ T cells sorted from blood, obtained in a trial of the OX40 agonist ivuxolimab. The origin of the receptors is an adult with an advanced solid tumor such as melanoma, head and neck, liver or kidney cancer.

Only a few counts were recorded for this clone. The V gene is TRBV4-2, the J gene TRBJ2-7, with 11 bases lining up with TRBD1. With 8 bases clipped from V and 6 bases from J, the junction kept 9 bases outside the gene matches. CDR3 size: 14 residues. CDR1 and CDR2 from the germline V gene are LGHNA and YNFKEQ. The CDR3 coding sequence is TGTGCCAGCGGAAGGGACAGGGGGTTAGGCGAGCAGTACTTC. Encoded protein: CASGRDRGLGEQYF.

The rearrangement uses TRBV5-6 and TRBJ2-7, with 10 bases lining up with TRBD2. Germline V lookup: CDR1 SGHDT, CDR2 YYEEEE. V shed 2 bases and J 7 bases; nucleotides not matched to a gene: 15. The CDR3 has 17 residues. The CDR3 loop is CASSFVASGSFVQEQYF. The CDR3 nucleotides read TGTGCCAGCAGCTTCGTGGCTAGCGGGAGTTTCGTACAGGAGCAGTACTTC.

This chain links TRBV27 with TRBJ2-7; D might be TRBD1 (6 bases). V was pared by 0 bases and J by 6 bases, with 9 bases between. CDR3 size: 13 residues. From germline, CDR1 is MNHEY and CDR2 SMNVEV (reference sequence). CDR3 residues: CASSLSGGTEQYF. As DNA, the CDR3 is TGTGCCAGCAGTTTATCAGGGGGTACCGAGCAGTACTTC.

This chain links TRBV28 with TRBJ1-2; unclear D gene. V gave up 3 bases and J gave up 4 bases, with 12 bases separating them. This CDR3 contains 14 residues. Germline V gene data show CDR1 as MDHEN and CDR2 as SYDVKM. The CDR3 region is CASSFSDTVYGYTF. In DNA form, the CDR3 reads TGTGCCAGCAGTTTCTCCGACACGGTCTATGGCTACACCTTC.

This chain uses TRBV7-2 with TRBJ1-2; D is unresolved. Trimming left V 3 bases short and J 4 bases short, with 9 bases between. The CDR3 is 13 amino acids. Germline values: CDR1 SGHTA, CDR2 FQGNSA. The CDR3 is CASSFRTSYGYTF. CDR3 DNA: TGTGCCAGCAGCTTTCGGACCAGCTATGGCTACACCTTC. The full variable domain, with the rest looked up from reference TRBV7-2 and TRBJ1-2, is GAGVSQSPSNKVTEKGKDVELRCDPISGHTALYWYRQSLGQGLEFLIYFQGNSAPDKSGLPSDRFSAERTGGSVSTLTIQRTQQEDSAVYLCASSFRTSYGYTFGSGTRLTVV.

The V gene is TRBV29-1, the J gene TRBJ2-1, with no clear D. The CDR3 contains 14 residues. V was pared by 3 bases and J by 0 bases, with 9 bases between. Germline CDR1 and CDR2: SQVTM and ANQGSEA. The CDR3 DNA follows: TGCAGCGTTGAGAGTCAGAGCTCCTACAATGAGCAGTTCTTC. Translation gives CSVESQSSYNEQFF.

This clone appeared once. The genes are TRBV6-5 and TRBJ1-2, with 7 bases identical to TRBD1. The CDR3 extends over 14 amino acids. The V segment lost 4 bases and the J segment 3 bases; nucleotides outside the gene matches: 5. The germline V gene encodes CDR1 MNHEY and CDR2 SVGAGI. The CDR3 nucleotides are TGTGCCAGCAGTTCAAAGACAGGGTACTATGGCTACACCTTC. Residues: CASSSKTGYYGYTF.

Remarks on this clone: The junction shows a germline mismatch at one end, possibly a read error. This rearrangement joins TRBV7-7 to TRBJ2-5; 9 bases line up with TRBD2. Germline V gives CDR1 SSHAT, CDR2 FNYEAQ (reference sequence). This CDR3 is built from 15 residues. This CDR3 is CASSLEAGGQETQYF. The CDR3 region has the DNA TGTGCTAGCAGCTTAGAGGCGGGGGGGCAAGAGACCCAGTACTTC.

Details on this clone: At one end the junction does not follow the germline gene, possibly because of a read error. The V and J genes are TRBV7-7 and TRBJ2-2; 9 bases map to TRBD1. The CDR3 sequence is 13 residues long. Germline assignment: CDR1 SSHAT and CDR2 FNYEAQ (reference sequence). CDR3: CASRQGDTGELFF. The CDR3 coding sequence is TGTGCTAGCAGACAGGGGGACACCGGGGAGCTGTTTTTT.

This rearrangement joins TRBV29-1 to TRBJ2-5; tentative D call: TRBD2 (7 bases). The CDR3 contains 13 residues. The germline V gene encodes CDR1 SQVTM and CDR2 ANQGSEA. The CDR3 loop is CMVGTGGAETQYF. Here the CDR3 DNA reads TGCATGGTGGGCACGGGGGGCGCAGAGACCCAGTACTTC.

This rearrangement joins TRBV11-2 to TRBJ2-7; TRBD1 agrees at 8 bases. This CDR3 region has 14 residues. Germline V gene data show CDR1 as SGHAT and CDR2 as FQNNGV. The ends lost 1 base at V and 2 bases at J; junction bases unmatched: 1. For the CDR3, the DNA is TGTGCCAGCAGCTTAGGCAGGGGGCCCTACGAGCAGTACTTC. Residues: CASSLGRGPYEQYF.

The CDR3 DNA follows: TGTGCCAGCAGCTTAAGGACGACCTACGAGCAGTACTTC. Amino acids: CASSLRTTYEQYF. The chain has TRBV11-2 and TRBJ2-7; no reliable D call. Trimming stripped 2 bases from V and 2 bases from J, with 7 bases between. This CDR3 has 13 amino acids. Germline assignment: CDR1 SGHAT and CDR2 FQNNGV.

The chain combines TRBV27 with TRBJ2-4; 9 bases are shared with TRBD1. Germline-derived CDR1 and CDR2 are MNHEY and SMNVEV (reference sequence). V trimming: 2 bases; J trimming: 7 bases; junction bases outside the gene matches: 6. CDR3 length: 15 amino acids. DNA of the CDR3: TGTGCCAGCAGTTTAGGGACAGGGCGGAGTAACATTCAGTACTTC. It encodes CASSLGTGRSNIQYF.

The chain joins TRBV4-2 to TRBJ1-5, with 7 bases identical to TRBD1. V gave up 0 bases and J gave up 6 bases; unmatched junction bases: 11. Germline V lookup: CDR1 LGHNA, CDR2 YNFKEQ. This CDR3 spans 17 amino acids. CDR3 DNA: TGTGCCAGCAGCCAAGATATCACGGGACAGCTCGGTCAGCCCCAGCATTTT. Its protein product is CASSQDITGQLGQPQHF.

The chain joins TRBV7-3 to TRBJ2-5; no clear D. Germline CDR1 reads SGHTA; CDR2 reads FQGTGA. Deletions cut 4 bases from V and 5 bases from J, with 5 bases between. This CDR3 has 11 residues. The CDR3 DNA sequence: TGTGCCAGCAGCTCAATGGAGACCCAGTACTTC. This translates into CASSSMETQYF.

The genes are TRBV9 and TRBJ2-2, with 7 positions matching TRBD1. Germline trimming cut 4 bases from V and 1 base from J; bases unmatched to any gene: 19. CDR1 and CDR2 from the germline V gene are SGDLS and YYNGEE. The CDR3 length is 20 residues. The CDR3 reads CASSLADRALTLLNTGELFF. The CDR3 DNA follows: TGTGCCAGCAGCCTCGCAGACAGGGCCCTAACACTTCTGAACACCGGGGAGCTGTTTTTT.

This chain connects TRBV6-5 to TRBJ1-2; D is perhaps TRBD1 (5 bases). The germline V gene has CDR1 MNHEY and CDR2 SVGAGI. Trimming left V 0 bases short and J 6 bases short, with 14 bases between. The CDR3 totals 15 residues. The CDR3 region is CASSYSPRGVDGYTF. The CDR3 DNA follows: TGTGCCAGCAGTTACTCGCCACGGGGCGTAGATGGCTACACCTTC.

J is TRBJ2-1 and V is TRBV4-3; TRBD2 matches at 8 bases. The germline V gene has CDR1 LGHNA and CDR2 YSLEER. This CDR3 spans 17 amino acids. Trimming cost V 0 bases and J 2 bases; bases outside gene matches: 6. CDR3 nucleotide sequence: TGCGCCAGCAGCCAAGACGTTAGCGGGGCTCCCTACAATGAGCAGTTCTTC. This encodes CASSQDVSGAPYNEQFF.